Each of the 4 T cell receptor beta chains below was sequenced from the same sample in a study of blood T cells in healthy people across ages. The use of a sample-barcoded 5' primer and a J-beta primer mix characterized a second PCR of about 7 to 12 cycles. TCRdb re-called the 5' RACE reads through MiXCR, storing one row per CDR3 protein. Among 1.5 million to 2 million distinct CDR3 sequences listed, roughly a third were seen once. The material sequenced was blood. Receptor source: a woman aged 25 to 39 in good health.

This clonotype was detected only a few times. The CDR3 is CASSPMPLYGYTF. The CDR3 DNA reads as TGTGCCAGCAGCCCCATGCCACTATATGGCTACACCTTC. This chain links TRBV6-6 with TRBJ1-2, with D unclear. The germline V gene encodes CDR1 MNHNY and CDR2 SVGAGI (reference sequence). V was pared by 6 bases and J by 5 bases, with 13 bases between. The CDR3 is 13 amino acids.

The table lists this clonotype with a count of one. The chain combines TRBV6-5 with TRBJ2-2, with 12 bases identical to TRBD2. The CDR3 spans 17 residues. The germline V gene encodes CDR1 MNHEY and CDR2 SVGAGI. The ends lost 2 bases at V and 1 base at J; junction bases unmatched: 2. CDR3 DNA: TGTGCCAGCAGTTACCCGACTAGCGGGAGGAACACCGGGGAGCTGTTTTTT. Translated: CASSYPTSGRNTGELFF.

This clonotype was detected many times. CDR3 residues: CASRHLASQETQYF. The CDR3 DNA reads TGTGCCAGCAGACATTTAGCGTCCCAAGAGACCCAGTACTTC. V and J are TRBV11-2 and TRBJ2-5, with D possibly being TRBD2 (5 bases). Germline assignment: CDR1 SGHAT and CDR2 FQNNGV. This CDR3 has 14 residues. V was cut by 6 bases and J by 1 base, with 12 bases left in between.

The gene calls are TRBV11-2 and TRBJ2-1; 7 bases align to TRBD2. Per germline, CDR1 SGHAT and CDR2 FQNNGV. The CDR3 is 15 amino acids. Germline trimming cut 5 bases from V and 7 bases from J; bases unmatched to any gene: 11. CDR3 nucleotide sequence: TGTGCCAGCAGCCGCTTCCGCGGGAGTTTTAATGAGCAGTTCTTC. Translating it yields CASSRFRGSFNEQFF.